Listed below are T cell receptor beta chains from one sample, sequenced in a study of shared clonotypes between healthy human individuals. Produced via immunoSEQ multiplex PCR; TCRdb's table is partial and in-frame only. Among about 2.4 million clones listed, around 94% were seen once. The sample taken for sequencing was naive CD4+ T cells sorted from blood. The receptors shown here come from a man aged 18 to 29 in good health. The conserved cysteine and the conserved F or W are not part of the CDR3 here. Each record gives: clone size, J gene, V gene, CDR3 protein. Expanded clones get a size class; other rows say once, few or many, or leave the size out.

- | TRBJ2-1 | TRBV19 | ATQTAPGFEQF
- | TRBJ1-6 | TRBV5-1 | ASSLGSATNSPLH
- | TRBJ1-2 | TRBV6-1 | ASSEYQINYGYT
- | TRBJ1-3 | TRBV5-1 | ASSSLADPSGNTIY
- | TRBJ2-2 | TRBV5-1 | ASSLLTSGVTGELF
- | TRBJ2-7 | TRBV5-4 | ASSGRQGGSYEQY
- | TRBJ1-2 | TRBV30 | AWSLTGADGYT
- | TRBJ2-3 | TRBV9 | ASSVGTSAFADTQY
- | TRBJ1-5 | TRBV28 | ASSLTGGNQPQH
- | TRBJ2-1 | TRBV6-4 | ASSVVGGSYNEQF
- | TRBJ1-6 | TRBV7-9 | ASSPRQGRDSPLH
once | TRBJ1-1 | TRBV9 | ASSAGQGFFPIPTEAF
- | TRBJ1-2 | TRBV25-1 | ASSAGAYGYT
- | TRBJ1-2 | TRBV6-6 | ASRPFEQYGYT
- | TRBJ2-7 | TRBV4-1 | ASSQPEGGGYEQY
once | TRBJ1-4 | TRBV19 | ATSQLQSEKLF
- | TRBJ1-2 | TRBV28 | ASSLSGGTLYGYT
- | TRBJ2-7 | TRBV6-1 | ASSAQGKDSEQY
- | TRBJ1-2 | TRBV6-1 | ASSEFAVPYGYT
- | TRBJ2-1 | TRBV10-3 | AISESRASGAYNEQF
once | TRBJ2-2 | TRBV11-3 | ASSLGSGTGHGELF
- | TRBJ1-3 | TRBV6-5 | ASSFRSGNTIY
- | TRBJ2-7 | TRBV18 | ASSPIGTYEQY
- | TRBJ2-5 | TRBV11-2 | ASSMPGQTIQETQY
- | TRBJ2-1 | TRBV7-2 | ASSLPTYNEQF
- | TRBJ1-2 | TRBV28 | ASSLLQGDYT
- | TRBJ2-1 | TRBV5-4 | ASSPGLAGGPGNEQF
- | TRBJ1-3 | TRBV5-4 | ASSQDRAHGNTIY
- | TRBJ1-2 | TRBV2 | ASAPGTVYT
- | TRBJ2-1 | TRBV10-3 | AISGRGNEQF
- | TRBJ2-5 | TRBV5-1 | ASSADSFLETQY
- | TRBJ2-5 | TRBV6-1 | ASTSGTKETQY
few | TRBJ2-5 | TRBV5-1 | ASSNEGQGETQY
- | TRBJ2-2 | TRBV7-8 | ASSLALRGSYTGELF
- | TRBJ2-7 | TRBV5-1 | ASSSFNFRDRDHEQY
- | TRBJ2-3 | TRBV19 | ASSIEGGAGYSTQY
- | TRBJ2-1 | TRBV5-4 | ASSRGLAGDEQF
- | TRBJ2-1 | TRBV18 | ASSPRDRESV
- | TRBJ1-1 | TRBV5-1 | ASSGTASVMNTEAF
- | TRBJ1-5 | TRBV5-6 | ASSLAGPLVNQPQH
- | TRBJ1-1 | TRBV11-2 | ASSLETLARTEAF
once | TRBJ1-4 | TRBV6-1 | ASRPLTGGNEKLF
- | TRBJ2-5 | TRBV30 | AWNIRKETQY
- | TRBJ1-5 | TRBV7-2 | ASSPRGQPQH
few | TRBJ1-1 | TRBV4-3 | ASSQVIVNTEAF
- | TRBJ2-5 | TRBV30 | AWAPGGVETQY
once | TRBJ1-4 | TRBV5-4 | ASSANSEEKLF
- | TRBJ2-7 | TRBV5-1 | ASSRTSGTNTYEQY
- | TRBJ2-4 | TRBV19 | ASRFSALAKNIQY